Listed here are 28 T cell receptor beta chains from one sample, sequenced in a study of blood T cell repertoires in COVID-19. TCRdb's table, derived via immunoSEQ multiplex PCR, lists solely in-frame clones and lacks some. The table records fewer than 200,000 clones, around nine tenths of them present only once. The material sequenced was peripheral blood. The receptors derive from a man aged 45-65 years who had recovered from COVID-19.

The count of this clone is one. The chain couples TRBV19 to TRBJ2-3; D not resolved. V was cut by 5 bases and J by 6 bases, with 15 bases left in between. The V gene's germline CDR1 is LNHDA and CDR2 SQIVND (reference sequence). The CDR3 runs 14 residues. The CDR3 DNA follows: TGTGCCAGTAGTCCCGATTCCGGAGTGGATACGCAGTATTTT. Amino acids: CASSPDSGVDTQYF.

The chain joins TRBV21-1 to TRBJ1-6. TRBV21-1 is assigned pseudogene status. The CDR3 covers 18 residues. Written as DNA, the CDR3 is TGTGCCAGCAGCTTCTGCAGGAGGAATAGCTCCTATAATTCACCCCTCCACTTT. This codes for CASSFCRRNSSYNSPLHF.

The CDR3 loop reads CASSQSRDKRTDTQYF. For the CDR3, the DNA is TGCGCCAGCAGTCAATCCCGGGACAAGCGCACAGATACGCAGTATTTT. The chain uses TRBV23-1 and TRBJ2-3, with D tentatively TRBD1 (6 bases). TRBV23-1 is filed as an ORF, its function uncertain. The CDR3 length is 16 residues. With 0 bases removed from V and 1 base from J, the gap between germline ends came to 11 bases.

This clone was found a few times. In nucleotides, the CDR3 is TGTGCCAGCAGCCGAGGCGGCGGGGCGGGCGAGCAGTACTTC. Amino acids: CASSRGGGAGEQYF. This chain joins TRBV11-2 and TRBJ2-7; D may be TRBD2 (6 bases). The CDR3 is 14 amino acids. V was pared by 5 bases and J by 6 bases, with 17 bases between. The germline V gene has CDR1 SGHAT and CDR2 FQNNGV.

The rearrangement uses TRBV21-1 and TRBJ2-5; the table names TRBD2, a call not compared with the DNA. TRBV21-1 is classified as a pseudogene. The CDR3 consists of 20 residues. The DNA of the CDR3 is TGTGCCAGCAGCAAGGAAGTAGAGACTAGCGGGCTTCCTGTAGAGGAGACCCAGTACTTC. It yields the protein CASSKEVETSGLPVEETQYF.

The rearrangement uses TRBV7-6 and TRBJ2-7; 13 nucleotides agree with TRBD2. Per the germline V gene, CDR1 is SGHVS and CDR2 is FNYEAQ. J lost 0 bases, V lost 5 bases, and 1 base had no gene match. The CDR3 extends over 15 amino acids. CDR3 sequence reads: CASSRTSGSSYEQYF. In DNA, the CDR3 is TGTGCCAGCAGCAGGACTAGCGGGAGCTCCTACGAGCAGTACTTC.

This sequence joins TRBV5-4 and TRBJ1-6; D is ambiguous. Germline assignment: CDR1 SGHNT and CDR2 YYREEE (reference sequence). V lost 0 bases, J lost 5 bases, and 6 bases lay in between. The CDR3 has 14 amino acids. DNA for the CDR3: TGTGCCAGCAGCTTGGGACGGGATAATTCACCCCTCCACTTT. As protein: CASSLGRDNSPLHF. Together with reference TRBV5-4 and TRBJ1-6, the CDR3 gives the full variable domain: ETGVTQSPTHLIKTRGQQVTLRCSSQSGHNTVSWYQQALGQGPQFIFQYYREEENGRGNFPPRFSGLQFPNYSSELNVNALELDDSALYLCASSLGRDNSPLHFGNGTRLTVT.

This sequence joins TRBV27 and TRBJ2-7; TRBD2 matches at 9 bases. The CDR3 spans 15 residues. With 6 bases clipped from V and 0 bases from J, the junction kept 6 bases outside the gene matches. Germline CDR1 and CDR2: MNHEY and SMNVEV (reference sequence). CDR3 DNA: TGTGCCAGCAGCCAATATAGCGGGAGCTCCTACGAGCAGTACTTC. Translated: CASSQYSGSSYEQYF.

The chain is built from TRBV6-1 and TRBJ1-3; D uncertain. The V and J ends lost 3 bases and 6 bases respectively, with 3 bases between them. Germline assignment: CDR1 MNHNS and CDR2 SASEGT. This CDR3 comprises 11 residues. The CDR3 nucleotides are TGTGCCAGCAGTGAGGCAAACACCATATATTTT. It translates to CASSEANTIYF.

The V gene is TRBV2, the J gene TRBJ1-2; D perhaps matches TRBD1 (5 bases). Germline V CDR1 and CDR2: SNHLY, FYNNEI. The CDR3 extends over 13 amino acids. The ends were cut back, 10 bases at V and 4 bases at J, with 16 bases in the middle. The CDR3 DNA reads TGTGCCACTGCAGGGCCCTACGGCTATGGCTACACCTTC. Translated: CATAGPYGYGYTF. Together with reference TRBV2 and TRBJ1-2, the CDR3 gives the full variable domain: EPEVTQTPSHQVTQMGQEVILRCVPISNHLYFYWYRQILGQKVEFLVSFYNNEISEKSEIFDDQFSVERPDGSNFTLKIRSTKLEDSAMYFCATAGPYGYGYTFGSGTRLTVV.

The V gene is TRBV5-6, the J gene TRBJ2-7; 7 nucleotides line up with TRBD1. Germline CDR1 and CDR2: SGHDT and YYEEEE. V shed 0 bases and J 3 bases; nucleotides not matched to a gene: 6. This CDR3 has 15 residues. The CDR3 nucleotides read TGTGCCAGCAGCTTGGGGTGGGGACAGAACTACGAGCAGTACTTC. Translation: CASSLGWGQNYEQYF.

This clone was seen only once. V and J are TRBV5-6 and TRBJ2-3; tentatively, D is TRBD2 (5 bases). The V gene lost 0 bases and the J gene lost 6 bases, with 11 bases spanning the gap. CDR3 length: 14 amino acids. CDR1 is SGHDT, CDR2 YYEEEE, per germline. The CDR3 protein is CASSLGRDGDTQYF. The CDR3 bases are TGTGCCAGCAGCTTGGGACGGGATGGGGATACGCAGTATTTT.

The chain recombines TRBV7-9 with TRBJ2-3; TRBD2 is a possible D gene (5 bases). CDR3 length: 13 residues. V was clipped by 5 bases and J by 9 bases, with 15 bases between them. Looked up from germline, CDR1 is SEHNR and CDR2 is FQNEAQ (reference sequence). CDR3 sequence: CASSPQDGKTQYF. The CDR3 DNA sequence: TGTGCCAGCAGCCCCCAGGACGGGAAGACGCAGTATTTT.

This clone was seen just once. The chain carries TRBV4-1 and TRBJ1-5; D is possibly TRBD1 (5 bases). CDR1 and CDR2 (germline): MGHRA, YSYEKL. The CDR3 length is 17 residues. V was shortened by 3 bases and J by 0 bases, with 15 bases between the two germline ends. CDR3 nucleotides: TGCGCCAGCAGCCACCAGTCGACAGTTTATAGCAATCAGCCCCAGCATTTT. Its protein product is CASSHQSTVYSNQPQHF.

The chain has TRBV7-2 and TRBJ1-2; 7 bases are shared with TRBD1. CDR3 length equals 16 residues. Germline V gene lookup returns CDR1 SGHTA and CDR2 FQGNSA. V dropped 1 base and J dropped 2; count of bases not matched to a gene: 7. The CDR3 loop is CASSLVPRTGNYGYTF. For the CDR3, the DNA is TGTGCCAGCAGCTTAGTACCTCGGACAGGAAACTATGGCTACACCTTC.

The chain couples TRBV29-1 to TRBJ2-2; TRBD1 aligns across 10 bases. The trim removed 7 bases at V and 5 bases at J, leaving 4 bases unmatched. This CDR3 is 13 amino acids long. The germline V gene has CDR1 SQVTM and CDR2 ANQGSEA. The CDR3 DNA reads TGCAGCGGAGGGACAGGGGAAACCGGGGAGCTGTTTTTT. This encodes CSGGTGETGELFF.

This sequence joins TRBV6-2 or TRBV6-3 and TRBJ2-7, with 8 bases lining up with TRBD2. With V trimmed by 4 bases and J by 3 bases, 8 bases remained unmatched. Germline V gene data show CDR1 as MNHEY and CDR2 as SVGEGT. The CDR3 consists of 15 residues. The CDR3 reads CASSSTGTRFYEQYF. The CDR3 nucleotides are TGTGCCAGCAGTTCGACCGGGACTAGGTTCTACGAGCAGTACTTC.

The chain carries TRBV7-9 and TRBJ2-1; TRBD1 is a possible D gene (6 bases). The germline CDR1 and CDR2 sequences are SEHNR and FQNEAQ (reference sequence). CDR3 length: 13 residues. V was shortened by 4 bases and J by 8 bases, with 12 bases between the two germline ends. The CDR3 protein is CASSSRGLDEQFF. The CDR3 region has the DNA TGTGCCAGCAGCTCCAGGGGTCTAGATGAGCAGTTCTTC.

The chain has TRBV11-2 and TRBJ2-7; TRBD2 matches 15 bases. The junction had 10 bases not matched to a gene; V was cut back by 4 bases and J by 9 bases. Germline V lookup: CDR1 SGHAT, CDR2 FQNNGV. This CDR3 has 16 amino acids. This CDR3 reads CASSSGLAGGTGWQYF. Written as DNA, the CDR3 is TGTGCCAGCAGCTCGGGACTAGCGGGGGGAACGGGGTGGCAGTACTTC.

The chain employs TRBV4-1 and TRBJ2-1; 8 bases line up with TRBD2. Germline V gene data show CDR1 as MGHRA and CDR2 as YSYEKL. Trimming took 0 bases from V and 9 from J; bases not matched to a gene: 10. This CDR3 contains 16 residues. The CDR3 nucleotides read TGCGCCAGCAGCCAAGATCTTGCGGGGGGCTTTTTTGAGCAGTTCTTC. Amino acid sequence: CASSQDLAGGFFEQFF.

This clone showed up just once. V gene TRBV10-1 combines with J gene TRBJ2-7, with D perhaps matching TRBD2 (6 bases). V lost 0 bases, J lost 6 bases, and 9 bases lay in between. Looked up from germline, CDR1 is WNHNN and CDR2 is SYGVQD (reference sequence). This CDR3 region has 13 residues. DNA of the CDR3: TGCGCCAGCAGTGAGTCGATCGGGAGCGAGCAGTACTTC. Encoded protein: CASSESIGSEQYF.

V and J are TRBV5-5 and TRBJ1-4; D is unresolved. CDR3 length: 14 residues. Trimming pared 1 base from V and 8 bases from J, leaving 12 bases between. Germline CDR1 is SGHKS and CDR2 is YYEKEE (reference sequence). In DNA form, the CDR3 reads TGTGCCAGCAGCTTGCCGGGTTCTTTGGAAAAACTGTTTTTT. Protein product: CASSLPGSLEKLFF.

This clone was seen a few times. The chain recombines TRBV7-6 with TRBJ2-1; a possible D gene is TRBD2 (6 bases). V was cut by 2 bases and J by 1 base, with 12 bases left in between. CDR1 is SGHVS and CDR2 is FNYEAQ in the germline V gene. This CDR3 region has 16 residues. The CDR3 DNA is TGTGCCAGCAGCTTATCGACGGGAGTTTCCTACAATGAGCAGTTCTTC. This translates into CASSLSTGVSYNEQFF.

The V gene is TRBV7-3, the J gene TRBJ2-5; possible D gene TRBD1, 6 bases. The V gene lost 5 bases and the J gene lost 5 bases, with 12 bases spanning the gap. CDR1 is SGHTA, CDR2 FQGTGA, per germline. This CDR3 has 13 amino acids. CDR3 sequence: CASSVTGLETQYF. The CDR3 DNA follows: TGTGCCAGCAGCGTTACAGGGTTGGAGACCCAGTACTTC.

The chain combines TRBV6-5 with TRBJ1-2; perhaps TRBD1 as D (6 bases). The CDR3 totals 15 residues. CDR1 MNHEY and CDR2 SVGAGI come from the germline V gene. Trimming took 8 bases from V and 0 from J, leaving 16 bases between them. CDR3 sequence: CASRNAGAANYGYTF. CDR3 DNA sequence: TGTGCCAGCCGCAATGCGGGGGCTGCTAACTATGGCTACACCTTC.

The rearrangement links TRBV9 to TRBJ2-2, with 10 bases matching TRBD2. This CDR3 contains 15 residues. V lost 3 bases and J lost 5; bases outside the gene matches: 4. Germline CDR1 SGDLS, CDR2 YYNGEE. The CDR3 here is CASSEGTSETGELFF. The CDR3 coding sequence is TGTGCCAGCAGCGAGGGGACTAGCGAGACCGGGGAGCTGTTTTTT.

Only a few counts were recorded for this clone. This chain uses TRBV19 with TRBJ1-3; maybe TRBD1 (6 bases). Trimming cost V 4 bases and J 0 bases, with 16 bases left between them. There are 17 residues in the CDR3. The V gene's germline CDR1 is LNHDA and CDR2 SQIVND (reference sequence). In DNA form, the CDR3 reads TGTGCCAGTAGTACTTACTTGACAGGAGACTCTGGAAACACCATATATTTT. Its translation is CASSTYLTGDSGNTIYF. Full variable domain (remainder filled in from reference TRBV19 and TRBJ1-3): DGGITQSPKYLFRKEGQNVTLSCEQNLNHDAMYWYRQDPGQGLRLIYYSQIVNDFQKGDIAEGYSVSREKKESFPLTVTSAQKNPTAFYLCASSTYLTGDSGNTIYFGEGSWLTVV.

The chain employs TRBV7-2 and TRBJ1-2; no definite D call. V was trimmed by 5 bases and J by 5 bases, leaving 12 bases between them. The germline V gene has CDR1 SGHTA and CDR2 FQGNSA. This CDR3 has 13 residues. For the CDR3, the DNA is TGTGCCAGCAGCGGCCGACGGGAGTATGGCTACACCTTC. Amino acids: CASSGRREYGYTF.